These 5 T cell receptor beta chains came from one sample sequenced in a study of T cell changes during pregnancy in multiple sclerosis. Clones were sequenced by immunoSEQ multiplex PCR, and TCRdb holds only the in-frame ones, with some missing. The repertoire holds more than 35,000 clones, with more than 85% as singletons. The sample was CD4+ T cells from peripheral blood mononuclear cells, taken in the second trimester of pregnancy. These receptors came from a female donor with multiple sclerosis, enrolled in a pregnancy study.

The chain has TRBV21-1 and TRBJ2-3; the D call of TRBD2 is as the table states it, not checked on the DNA. TRBV21-1 is reported as a pseudogene. This CDR3 is built from 16 residues. The CDR3 nucleotides are TGTGCCAGCAGCAAAGCCCCTGGGGGGGGCACAGATACGCAGTATTTT. Its protein product is CASSKAPGGGTDTQYF.

V gene TRBV9 combines with J gene TRBJ2-7, with 13 bases that match TRBD2. Trimming took 0 bases from V and 0 from J; bases not matched to a gene: 15. In germline, CDR1 is SGDLS, CDR2 YYNGEE. The CDR3 spans 21 residues. The CDR3 coding sequence is TGTGCCAGCAGCGTAGGCCTCCGCGGGGAGGGACTAGCGGGGCCCTCCTACGAGCAGTACTTC. Its translation: CASSVGLRGEGLAGPSYEQYF.

The genes are TRBV9 and TRBJ2-3, with TRBD1 identical over 8 bases. The V gene end was trimmed by 6 bases and the J gene end by 1 base; junction bases not matched to a gene: 7. CDR1 and CDR2 (germline): SGDLS, YYNGEE. The CDR3 runs 15 residues. Here the CDR3 DNA reads TGTGCCAGCACCCCAGGGGGACAGGGCACAGATACGCAGTATTTT. It is translated as CASTPGGQGTDTQYF.

The CDR3 protein is CASSSDSNTEAFF. CDR3 DNA sequence: TGTGCCAGCAGCTCGGACTCGAACACTGAAGCTTTCTTT. V is TRBV7-7 and J is TRBJ1-1; D is ambiguous. Trimming left V 4 bases short and J 1 base short, with 7 bases between. The CDR3 extends over 13 amino acids. CDR1 is SSHAT and CDR2 is FNYEAQ in the germline V gene (reference sequence).

The J gene is TRBJ2-3, the V gene TRBV11-2; 11 bases align to TRBD2. The CDR3 contains 16 residues. The germline gives CDR1 SGHAT, CDR2 FQNNGV. The V gene end was trimmed by 5 bases and the J gene end by 5 bases; junction bases not matched to a gene: 9. CDR3 amino acids: CASSNRLAGSGDTQYF. DNA for the CDR3: TGTGCCAGCAGCAACCGACTAGCGGGGAGTGGAGATACGCAGTATTTT.